Following are 14 T cell receptor beta chains from one sample sequenced in a study of T cell responses to AZD1222 COVID-19 vaccine (dated by TCRdb to the early 2020s). The intended sense of this specimen's time point label: baseline before first vaccination. Library creation used the immunoSEQ multiplex PCR assay. Here the immuneACCESS table is served through TCRdb, limited to in-frame sequences with V and J called. Missing clones are a known gap in these copies; in checked studies unresolved V genes cover under half, and the rest lacks a known reason. The sample records 140,000 to 150,000 clones, around 88% of which are singletons. The ten largest clones represent less than 15% of the sample. Sequences were derived from peripheral blood, sampled on day 0 of AZD1222 vaccination. The source of these receptors is an adult in good health.

This rearrangement joins TRBV7-3 to TRBJ2-2; D ambiguous. V lost 0 bases and J lost 0, with 2 bases in between. The CDR3 has 14 amino acids. Looked up from germline, CDR1 is SGHTA and CDR2 is FQGTGA. CDR3 DNA: TGTGCCAGCAGCTTAACCACGAACACCGGGGAGCTGTTTTTT. As protein: CASSLTTNTGELFF.

The chain links TRBV24-1 to TRBJ2-7, with D perhaps TRBD2 (6 bases). The CDR3 spans 15 residues. The ends were cut back, 2 bases at V and 3 bases at J, with 13 bases in the middle. Germline V gives CDR1 KGHDR, CDR2 SFDVKD. CDR3 DNA sequence: TGTGCCACCAGTGATTCCCAGGGAGGCTACTACGAGCAGTACTTC. It encodes CATSDSQGGYYEQYF.

The J gene is TRBJ1-2, the V gene TRBV11-2; the D gene is possibly TRBD1 (5 bases). With 0 bases removed from V and 6 bases from J, the gap between germline ends came to 17 bases. From germline, CDR1 is SGHAT and CDR2 FQNNGV. The CDR3 contains 16 residues. CDR3: CASSLERQILRHGYTF. Here the CDR3 DNA reads TGTGCCAGCAGCTTAGAGAGACAGATTTTACGCCATGGCTACACCTTC.

The V call is TRBV6-5, the J call TRBJ1-1; the D gene is possibly TRBD1 (6 bases). The CDR3 has 14 residues. V was shortened by 0 bases and J by 7 bases, with 12 bases between the two germline ends. The germline CDR1 and CDR2 sequences are MNHEY and SVGAGI. The CDR3 sequence is CASSYSRGRDEAFF. The DNA for the CDR3 is TGTGCCAGCAGTTACTCTCGGGGGCGTGATGAAGCTTTCTTT.

The DNA of the CDR3 is TGTGCCAGCAGCCCGGATTTTGGAGAGACCCAGTACTTC. Translating gives CASSPDFGETQYF. The rearrangement uses TRBV6-4 and TRBJ2-5; no firm D call. V lost 6 bases, J lost 4 bases, and 12 bases lay in between. The length of the CDR3 is 13 residues. Germline V gene lookup returns CDR1 MRHNA and CDR2 SNTAGT.

The chain uses TRBV3-1 (or the pseudogene TRBV3-2) and TRBJ2-1; D may be TRBD2 (5 bases). The V gene's germline CDR1 is LGHDT and CDR2 YNNKEL (reference sequence). The CDR3 is made up of 12 amino acids. Trimming pared 4 bases from V and 15 bases from J, leaving 16 bases between. CDR3 in amino acids: CASSLTAGGWFF. The CDR3 nucleotides read TGTGCCAGCAGCCTCACCGCGGGTGGATGGTTCTTC.

The V and J genes are TRBV27 and TRBJ2-7; 9 bases align to TRBD1. This CDR3 is 17 amino acids long. V shed 5 bases and J 2 bases; nucleotides not matched to a gene: 13. Germline CDR1 is MNHEY and CDR2 is SMNVEV (reference sequence). CDR3 loop: CASSATPPGQGPYEQYF. The CDR3 DNA follows: TGTGCCAGCAGTGCGACACCACCGGGACAGGGCCCCTACGAGCAGTACTTC.

The rearrangement joins TRBV11-2 to TRBJ1-1, with D hard to call. The CDR3 loop spans 13 amino acids. Trimming removed 2 bases at V and 2 bases at J, with 6 bases between. Germline CDR1 is SGHAT and CDR2 is FQNNGV. The DNA for the CDR3 is TGTGCCAGCAGCTTAAGCTTCAACACTGAAGCTTTCTTT. This translates into CASSLSFNTEAFF.

This clone was recorded once. This chain connects TRBV7-2 to TRBJ1-1, with unresolved D. Germline V gene lookup returns CDR1 SGHTA and CDR2 FQGNSA. This CDR3 comprises 14 residues. V shed 1 base and J shed 10 bases, with 16 bases lying between them. CDR3 residues: CASSLGRMGGIAFF. In DNA form, the CDR3 reads TGTGCCAGCAGCTTAGGACGGATGGGAGGAATAGCTTTCTTT.

This clone was observed once. The chain has TRBV6-6 and TRBJ2-7; 8 bases match TRBD1. Germline V gene data show CDR1 as MNHNY and CDR2 as SVGAGI (reference sequence). This CDR3 has 14 amino acids. With V trimmed by 5 bases and J by 1 base, 4 bases remained unmatched. The CDR3: CASSGQGRSYEQYF. The CDR3 coding sequence is TGTGCCAGCAGTGGACAGGGACGGTCCTACGAGCAGTACTTC.

The rearrangement uses TRBV5-6 and TRBJ1-2; D gene uncertain. Germline V gives CDR1 SGHDT, CDR2 YYEEEE. The CDR3 spans 13 residues. The V and J ends lost 3 bases and 4 bases respectively, with 10 bases between them. The CDR3 DNA reads TGTGCCAGCAGCTCATGGGGAAGCTATGGCTACACCTTC. This translates into CASSSWGSYGYTF.

The chain combines TRBV2 with TRBJ2-7, with D perhaps TRBD1 (5 bases). This CDR3 is built from 15 residues. V lost 1 base and J 8 bases, leaving 18 bases between the germline ends. The germline CDR1 and CDR2 sequences are SNHLY and FYNNEI. CDR3 sequence: CASSEGGTQPTKQYF. The DNA for the CDR3 is TGTGCCAGCAGTGAAGGGGGCACGCAACCCACGAAGCAGTACTTC.

The chain uses TRBV5-1 and TRBJ2-5; 7 nucleotides match TRBD1. Germline trimming cut 0 bases from V and 0 bases from J; bases unmatched to any gene: 8. Germline V gives CDR1 SGHRS, CDR2 YFSETQ. This CDR3 region has 17 residues. CDR3 bases: TGCGCCAGCAGCTTGGTTGGGACAGATAGGCACCAAGAGACCCAGTACTTC. This sequence encodes CASSLVGTDRHQETQYF.

The chain employs TRBV18 and TRBJ1-2; D gene unclear. Trimming cost V 1 base and J 6 bases, with 6 bases left between them. Germline V lookup: CDR1 KGHSH, CDR2 LQKENI. The length of the CDR3 is 12 residues. Here the CDR3 DNA reads TGTGCCAGCTCACCACTCGGTCATGGCTACACCTTC. Encoded protein: CASSPLGHGYTF. Full variable domain (outside the CDR3, taken from reference TRBV18 and TRBJ1-2): NAGVMQNPRHLVRRRGQEARLRCSPMKGHSHVYWYRQLPEEGLKFMVYLQKENIIDESGMPKERFSAEFPKEGPSILRIQQVVRGDSAAYFCASSPLGHGYTFGSGTRLTVV.